What follows is one T cell receptor beta chain and its context. This entry is derived from a study of cytotoxic CD8 clonotypes in ibrutinib-treated CLL. Overall study: After a median of about 62 months, about 15 patients stayed remitted and some twelve progressed; responses had been partial in around 24 and complete in 2. Averaging across samples gave 255,043 productive templates and 75,000 to 100,000 productive rearrangements.

The CDR3 extends over 12 amino acids. The V and J ends lost 2 bases and 5 bases respectively, with 6 bases between them. In germline, CDR1 is SEHNR, CDR2 FQNEAQ (reference sequence). Profiling relied on immunoSEQ multiplex PCR, and the TCRdb table lists in-frame clones only, not all of them. This sample has over 95,000 clones; more than 55% occur once, and the top ten carry about 40%. The sequence was obtained from a human donor with chronic lymphocytic leukemia. The V and J genes are TRBV7-9 and TRBJ2-5; D gene unclear. This material consisted of PBMCs, taken after 24 months of ibrutinib treatment. This CDR3 reads CASSLNMETQYF. CDR3 DNA: TGTGCCAGCAGCTTAAATATGGAGACCCAGTACTTC.